This is a list of T cell receptor beta chains from one sample in a study of CD8+ T cells in alopecia areata. Only in-frame clones appear in the TCRdb table, and some are missing; sequencing was by immunoSEQ multiplex PCR. The sample consists of about 200,000 clones, around two fifths of them appearing once. The sequences come from CD4+ T cells sorted from blood, collected at approximately week 31, from a patient treated with tofacitinib. These receptors all stem from a human donor with alopecia areata. The CDR3 runs from the conserved cysteine through the conserved F or W. Fields, in order: J gene, clone size, V gene, D gene, CDR3 DNA, CDR3 protein. The D gene is left open where the match is weak. Part of the rows lack a size; the others show once, few, many or a class for expanded clones.

J: TRBJ2-7; size: -; V: TRBV9; D: TRBD1; DNA: TGTGCCAGCAGCGGAGGGCCACAGGGGGCCTACGAGCAGTACTTC; CDR3: CASSGGPQGAYEQYF
J: TRBJ2-3; size: -; V: TRBV7-3; D: -; DNA: TGTGCCAGCAGCTTAGGGAGCACAGATACGCAGTATTTT; CDR3: CASSLGSTDTQYF
J: TRBJ1-2; size: few; V: TRBV19; D: -; DNA: TGTGCCAGTAGTCCACCCGTCGGACTGAATGGCTACACCTTC; CDR3: CASSPPVGLNGYTF
J: TRBJ1-6; size: -; V: TRBV29-1; D: TRBD1; DNA: TGCAGCGCTGGGGGGGGACAGGGTAACTCACCCCTCCACTTT; CDR3: CSAGGGQGNSPLHF
J: TRBJ1-1; size: -; V: TRBV10-3; D: -; DNA: TGTGCCATCAGTGATAATGGGGCAGGCCAAACTGAAGCTTTCTTT; CDR3: CAISDNGAGQTEAFF
J: TRBJ2-1; size: -; V: TRBV9; D: TRBD2; DNA: TGTGCCAGCAGCGACAGACTAGCGGGGGCCTACAATGAGCAGTTCTTC; CDR3: CASSDRLAGAYNEQFF
J: TRBJ2-5; size: few; V: TRBV6-6; D: TRBD1; DNA: TGTGCCAGCCGGGACAGGGGGTTCCAAGAGACCCAGTACTTC; CDR3: CASRDRGFQETQYF
J: TRBJ1-2; size: few; V: TRBV29-1; D: -; DNA: TGCAGCGCCTTCGGAGGAGGACGAAGAGATGTGGGCTATGGCTACACCTTC; CDR3: CSAFGGGRRDVGYGYTF
J: TRBJ2-4; size: few; V: TRBV19; D: -; DNA: TGTGCCAGTATGGTCCAAAACATTCAGTACTTC; CDR3: CASMVQNIQYF
J: TRBJ1-5; size: -; V: TRBV19; D: -; DNA: TGTGCCAGTAGTATACCCTCTTCATGGCAGCCCCAGCATTTT; CDR3: CASSIPSSWQPQHF
J: TRBJ1-2; size: -; V: TRBV5-6; D: TRBD1; DNA: TGTGCCAGCAGCTTGCAAATCCCAGGGGGCCGAAATGGCTACACCTTC; CDR3: CASSLQIPGGRNGYTF
J: TRBJ1-2; size: -; V: TRBV30; D: -; DNA: TGTGCCTGGAGTTACACAGGGTATGGCTACACCTTC; CDR3: CAWSYTGYGYTF
J: TRBJ1-4; size: few; V: TRBV29-1; D: -; DNA: TGCAGCGTTGAAGTTAACGGGAGGGAAAAACTGTTTTTT; CDR3: CSVEVNGREKLFF
J: TRBJ1-1; size: few; V: TRBV5-1; D: -; DNA: TGCGCCAGCAGCTTGGACAGGAACACTGAAGCTTTCTTT; CDR3: CASSLDRNTEAFF
J: TRBJ2-7; size: few; V: TRBV7-9; D: TRBD1; DNA: TGTGCCAGCAGCCCCAGGACAGGGGGCTACGAGCAGTACTTC; CDR3: CASSPRTGGYEQYF
J: TRBJ2-4; size: -; V: TRBV15; D: TRBD2; DNA: TGTGCCACCAGCGGGGGACTAGTGTTCGGCATTCAGTACTTC; CDR3: CATSGGLVFGIQYF
J: TRBJ2-7; size: -; V: TRBV5-1; D: -; DNA: TGCGCCAGCGGCAGGGGAACCCACGAGCAGTACTTC; CDR3: CASGRGTHEQYF
J: TRBJ1-3; size: few; V: TRBV7-9; D: TRBD1; DNA: TGTGCCAGCAGCTTAGTTGCAGGGGGCAAATTCAACACCATATATTTT; CDR3: CASSLVAGGKFNTIYF
J: TRBJ2-2; size: few; V: TRBV7-3; D: -; DNA: TGTGCCAGCAGCCCAAGATACACGGGGGCGGGCCGCGATATCACCGGGGAGCTGTTTTTT; CDR3: CASSPRYTGAGRDITGELFF
J: TRBJ2-3; size: -; V: TRBV5-6; D: TRBD2; DNA: TGTGCCAGCAGCTTGGATGGAGCGGGAGCCACAGATACGCAGTATTTT; CDR3: CASSLDGAGATDTQYF
J: TRBJ1-5; size: -; V: TRBV6-1; D: -; DNA: TGTGCCAGCAGTGAACCAGGGATCAGCAATCAGCCCCAGCATTTT; CDR3: CASSEPGISNQPQHF
J: TRBJ1-1; size: -; V: TRBV5-1; D: -; DNA: TGCGCCAGCAGCAAGGGAACTGAAGCTTTCTTT; CDR3: CASSKGTEAFF
J: TRBJ2-5; size: -; V: TRBV7-6; D: -; DNA: TGTGCCAGCAGCTCCCCACTGGAGACCCAGTACTTC; CDR3: CASSSPLETQYF
J: TRBJ1-2; size: few; V: TRBV5-1; D: TRBD1; DNA: TGCGCCAGCAGCACGGACAGGGCGAACTATGGCTACACCTTC; CDR3: CASSTDRANYGYTF
J: TRBJ2-5; size: few; V: TRBV9; D: -; DNA: TGTGCCAGCAGCTCCGAGGGAGGAGAGACCCAGTACTTC; CDR3: CASSSEGGETQYF
J: TRBJ2-2; size: -; V: TRBV10-1; D: -; DNA: TGCGCCAGCAGTGAAGGTTACGGGGTGAACACCGGGGAGCTGTTTTTT; CDR3: CASSEGYGVNTGELFF
J: TRBJ1-4; size: -; V: TRBV6-5; D: -; DNA: TGTGCCAGCAGTTACTCGGACAGCCCTAATGAAAAACTGTTTTTT; CDR3: CASSYSDSPNEKLFF
J: TRBJ1-1; size: many; V: TRBV4-1; D: TRBD1; DNA: TGCGCCAGCAGCCAACGACAGGGATGGACTGAAGCTTTCTTT; CDR3: CASSQRQGWTEAFF
J: TRBJ2-7; size: -; V: TRBV2; D: TRBD1; DNA: TGTGCCAGCAGTTCAGGGGGCGAGCAGTACTTC; CDR3: CASSSGGEQYF
J: TRBJ1-5; size: few; V: TRBV30; D: TRBD1; DNA: TGTGCCTGGAGTTTACAGGGGGCAGGACAGCCCCAGCATTTT; CDR3: CAWSLQGAGQPQHF
J: TRBJ1-1; size: -; V: TRBV6-6; D: TRBD1; DNA: TGTGCCAGCAGTCCGACAGGGCCGAACACTGAAGCTTTCTTT; CDR3: CASSPTGPNTEAFF
J: TRBJ1-1; size: -; V: TRBV29-1; D: TRBD1; DNA: TGCAGCATCCGACTCAGGGGGGGGAACACTGAAGCTTTCTTT; CDR3: CSIRLRGGNTEAFF
J: TRBJ1-4; size: -; V: TRBV7-8; D: -; DNA: TGTGCCAGCAGCTTAGCGAGCCCCATTGAAAAACTGTTTTTT; CDR3: CASSLASPIEKLFF
J: TRBJ1-2; size: -; V: TRBV6-1; D: TRBD1; DNA: TGTGCCAGCAGTCGGACAGGCCCCTCCGGCGGCTACACCTTC; CDR3: CASSRTGPSGGYTF
J: TRBJ2-7; size: -; V: TRBV30; D: TRBD2; DNA: TGTGCCTGGAGACTCGTCGGGGGGGCATCCTACGAGCAGTACTTC; CDR3: CAWRLVGGASYEQYF
J: TRBJ1-6; size: -; V: TRBV15; D: TRBD1; DNA: TGTGCCACCAGCAGAGAGGGACAGGGAGGTTCACCCCTCCACTTT; CDR3: CATSREGQGGSPLHF
J: TRBJ1-4; size: few; V: TRBV7-9; D: -; DNA: TGTGCCAGCAGCTCCTCGTCTCGAAAACTGTTTTTT; CDR3: CASSSSSRKLFF
J: TRBJ2-2; size: -; V: TRBV7-3; D: -; DNA: TGTGCCAGCAGCTTACAACCTACCGGGGAGCTGTTTTTT; CDR3: CASSLQPTGELFF
J: TRBJ2-1; size: few; V: TRBV14; D: -; DNA: TGTGCCAGCAGCCAAGATCGTAAGCTTAAGCAGTTCTTC; CDR3: CASSQDRKLKQFF
J: TRBJ2-3; size: few; V: TRBV6-1; D: -; DNA: TGTGCCAGTAAGGCGGGGACCGCCGGAGATACGCAGTATTTT; CDR3: CASKAGTAGDTQYF